Listed here are 2 T cell receptor beta chains from one sample, sequenced in a study of blood T cell repertoires in COVID-19. Data came from immunoSEQ multiplex PCR; TCRdb stores just in-frame clones and leaves some out. This table holds tens of thousands of clones, approximately 85% found once. Input material: peripheral blood. The receptor set was obtained from a human donor in a cohort sampled during active COVID-19.

This sequence joins TRBV18 and TRBJ2-7; no clear D gene. Trimming pared 2 bases from V and 3 bases from J, leaving 11 bases between. Germline V gene data show CDR1 as KGHSH and CDR2 as LQKENI. This CDR3 has 14 residues. The DNA for the CDR3 is TGTGCCAGCTCACCAGCCCAGCGAAACTACGAGCAGTACTTC. Translation gives CASSPAQRNYEQYF.

This clone appeared a few times. CDR3 sequence (DNA): TGTGCCAGCAGTGCAGGGTATGGCTACACCTTC. Its protein product is CASSAGYGYTF. The chain couples TRBV2 to TRBJ1-2, with D perhaps matching TRBD1 (5 bases). The CDR3 runs 11 residues. From germline, CDR1 is SNHLY and CDR2 FYNNEI. V was cut by 4 bases and J by 5 bases, with 5 bases left in between.